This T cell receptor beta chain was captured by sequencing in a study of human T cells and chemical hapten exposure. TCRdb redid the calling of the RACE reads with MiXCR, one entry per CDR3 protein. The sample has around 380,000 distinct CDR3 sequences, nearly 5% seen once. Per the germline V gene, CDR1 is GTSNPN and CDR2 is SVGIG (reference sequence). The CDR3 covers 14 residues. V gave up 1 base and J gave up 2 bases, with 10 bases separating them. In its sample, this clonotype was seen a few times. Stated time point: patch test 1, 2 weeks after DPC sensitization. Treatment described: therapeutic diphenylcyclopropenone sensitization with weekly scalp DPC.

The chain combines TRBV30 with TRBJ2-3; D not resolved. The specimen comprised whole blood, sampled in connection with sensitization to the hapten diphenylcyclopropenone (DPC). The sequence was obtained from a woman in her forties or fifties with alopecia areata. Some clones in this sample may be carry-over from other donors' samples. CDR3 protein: CAWSGVASTDTQYF. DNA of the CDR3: TGTGCCTGGAGTGGTGTGGCTTCCACAGATACGCAGTATTTT. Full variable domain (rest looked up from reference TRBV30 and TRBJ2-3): SQTIHQWPATLVQPVGSPLSLECTVEGTSNPNLYWYRQAAGRGLQLLFYSVGIGQISSEVPQNLSASRPQDRQFILSSKKLLLSDSGFYLCAWSGVASTDTQYFGPGTRLTVL.